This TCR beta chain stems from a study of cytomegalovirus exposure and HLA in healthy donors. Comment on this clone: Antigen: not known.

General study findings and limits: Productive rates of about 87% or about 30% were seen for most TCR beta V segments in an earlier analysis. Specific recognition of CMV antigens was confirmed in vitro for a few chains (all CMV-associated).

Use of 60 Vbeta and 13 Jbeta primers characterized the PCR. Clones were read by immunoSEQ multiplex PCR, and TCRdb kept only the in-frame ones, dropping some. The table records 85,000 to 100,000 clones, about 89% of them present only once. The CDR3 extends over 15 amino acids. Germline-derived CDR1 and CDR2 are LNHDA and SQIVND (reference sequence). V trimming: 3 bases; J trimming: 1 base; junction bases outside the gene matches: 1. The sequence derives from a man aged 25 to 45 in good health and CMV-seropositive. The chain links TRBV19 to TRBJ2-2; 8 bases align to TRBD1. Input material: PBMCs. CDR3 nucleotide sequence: TGTGCCAGTAGTATTGGACAGGGGAACACCGGGGAGCTGTTTTTT. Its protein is CASSIGQGNTGELFF.